This TCR beta chain was obtained from a study of Ad26.COV2.S vaccination and SARS-CoV-2 variants. Study-level background: Within the COV1001 Ad26.COV2.S trial arm, the donor was enrolled. By the intramuscular route, Ad26.COV2.S was given once, or twice 56 days apart.

As for treatment: around 19 received Ad26.COV2.S at low or high dose, single or two shots; about five received placebo; per-sample allocation not given. At day 63 after the first vaccine or placebo injection, samples were drawn. TCRdb's copy holds only in-frame clones and misses some; the assay was immunoSEQ multiplex PCR. The data show about 480,000 clones, roughly nine tenths seen once. The CDR3 length is 15 residues. Germline V CDR1 and CDR2: SGHAT, FQDESV (reference sequence). Trimming took 1 base from V and 0 from J, leaving 10 bases between them. This TCR came from a person between 18 and 59 years old who received the Ad26.COV2.S COVID-19 vaccine or a placebo. This chain connects TRBV11-1 to TRBJ2-7; D gene ambiguous. The specimen comprised peripheral blood, sampled in a trial of Ad26.COV2.S vaccine versus placebo. CDR3 region: CASSLVGGSSYEQYF. DNA for the CDR3: TGTGCCAGCAGCTTAGTGGGCGGAAGCTCCTACGAGCAGTACTTC.